The 17 T cell receptor beta chains below all came from one sample that was sequenced in a study of shared clonotypes between healthy human individuals. Clones were read by immunoSEQ multiplex PCR, and TCRdb kept only the in-frame ones, dropping some. The profile shows around 1.6 million clones, 98% of them singletons. The sample comprised naive CD4+ T cells sorted from blood. As for subset: CD45RA+ positively selected. The receptors derive from a man aged 25 to 40 in good health.

The rearrangement links TRBV10-3 to TRBJ1-1; tentatively, D is TRBD1 (5 bases). CDR1 is ENHRY and CDR2 is SYGVKD in the germline V gene. The CDR3 is 13 residues long. The V gene lost 6 bases and the J gene lost 1 base, with 9 bases spanning the gap. This chain's CDR3 is CAIRRQQNTEAFF. Here the CDR3 DNA reads TGTGCCATCAGACGACAGCAGAACACTGAAGCTTTCTTT.

The chain has TRBV6-1 and TRBJ2-1; 12 nucleotides match TRBD2. CDR1 MNHNS and CDR2 SASEGT come from the germline V gene. Trimming cost V 8 bases and J 8 bases; bases outside gene matches: 7. The CDR3 is made up of 14 amino acids. The CDR3, as DNA: TGTGCCAGCTGTACTAGCGGGAGGCGGGATGAGCAGTTCTTC. Its translation: CASCTSGRRDEQFF.

This clone was seen only once. The sample contains more than one DNA sequence encoding this CDR3. This chain uses TRBV18 with TRBJ2-1; 7 nucleotides align to TRBD2. V lost 2 bases, J lost 8 bases, and 0 bases stayed unmatched. There are 12 residues in the CDR3. Germline CDR1 and CDR2: KGHSH and LQKENI. The CDR3 spells CASSPSGDEQFF. The CDR3 bases are TGTGCCAGCTCACCAAGCGGGGATGAGCAGTTCTTC.

The rearrangement links TRBV27 to TRBJ2-7; 14 bases line up with TRBD2. V lost 5 bases, J lost 1 base, and 22 bases stayed unmatched. The CDR3 runs 22 residues. In germline, CDR1 is MNHEY, CDR2 SMNVEV (reference sequence). The CDR3 sequence is CASSLGAKRGLAGARGSYEQYF. The CDR3 nucleotides read TGTGCCAGCAGTCTAGGGGCCAAGAGGGGACTAGCGGGAGCACGGGGGTCCTACGAGCAGTACTTC.

The V call is TRBV7-6, the J call TRBJ2-7; 7 positions match TRBD2. The trim removed 1 base at V and 1 base at J, leaving 4 bases unmatched. The CDR3 consists of 15 residues. Germline V gives CDR1 SGHVS, CDR2 FNYEAQ. The CDR3 DNA sequence: TGTGCCAGCAGCTTAGGGGCGGGGGTTTCCTACGAGCAGTACTTC. Encoded protein: CASSLGAGVSYEQYF.

The chain employs TRBV7-3 and TRBJ2-7, with TRBD2 identical over 10 bases. From germline, CDR1 is SGHTA and CDR2 FQGTGA. The V and J ends lost 5 bases and 5 bases, in that order; junction bases with no gene match: 3. This CDR3 is built from 13 residues. CDR3 bases: TGTGCCAGCAGCGTCGGGACTAGCGACGAGCAGTACTTC. The encoded protein is CASSVGTSDEQYF.

The chain employs TRBV7-9 and TRBJ1-2; 7 positions match TRBD1. Per germline, CDR1 SEHNR and CDR2 FQNEAQ (reference sequence). With 5 bases clipped from V and 8 bases from J, the junction kept 14 bases outside the gene matches. The CDR3 covers 15 residues. The CDR3 DNA reads as TGTGCCAGCAGCCTAACCGCGACAGGGAGTGGAGGCTACACCTTC. It codes for CASSLTATGSGGYTF.

This chain connects TRBV7-8 to TRBJ1-2; no definite D call. This CDR3 is built from 13 residues. With 0 bases removed from V and 10 bases from J, the gap between germline ends came to 12 bases. Germline-derived CDR1 and CDR2 are SGHVS and FQNEAQ. The CDR3 is CASSLAGGKNYTF. DNA for the CDR3: TGTGCCAGCAGCTTAGCGGGAGGCAAAAACTACACCTTC. Variable domain in full (rest from reference TRBV7-8 and TRBJ1-2): GAGVSQSPRYKVAKRGQDVALRCDPISGHVSLFWYQQALGQGPEFLTYFQNEAQLDKSGLPSDRFFAERPEGSVSTLKIQRTQQEDSAVYLCASSLAGGKNYTFGSGTRLTVV.

The J gene is TRBJ2-7, the V gene TRBV7-2; D remains unclear. CDR1 is SGHTA, CDR2 FQGNSA, per germline. The CDR3 covers 15 residues. V was pared by 3 bases and J by 2 bases, with 14 bases between. The CDR3 sequence: CASSLYAIGTYEQYF. The CDR3 DNA reads TGTGCCAGCAGCTTGTACGCTATAGGAACCTACGAGCAGTACTTC. Full variable domain (rest looked up from reference TRBV7-2 and TRBJ2-7): GAGVSQSPSNKVTEKGKDVELRCDPISGHTALYWYRQSLGQGLEFLIYFQGNSAPDKSGLPSDRFSAERTGGSVSTLTIQRTQQEDSAVYLCASSLYAIGTYEQYFGPGTRLTVT.

The V call is TRBV7-6, the J call TRBJ2-7; 9 nucleotides agree with TRBD2. Looked up from germline, CDR1 is SGHVS and CDR2 is FNYEAQ. V lost 5 bases, J lost 3 bases, and 11 bases stayed unmatched. The CDR3 spans 16 residues. CDR3 residues: CASSPLAGGEVYEQYF. CDR3 bases: TGTGCCAGCAGCCCTCTGGCGGGAGGGGAAGTCTACGAGCAGTACTTC.

This chain links TRBV5-1 with TRBJ2-7; tentative D call: TRBD2 (5 bases). The germline V gene has CDR1 SGHRS and CDR2 YFSETQ. The germline V and J ends were trimmed by 5 bases and 0 bases, with 9 bases remaining between them. This CDR3 comprises 13 residues. For the CDR3, the DNA is TGCGCCAGCAGGGAGGATAGCTCCTACGAGCAGTACTTC. It yields the protein CASREDSSYEQYF.

This chain connects TRBV29-1 to TRBJ2-7, with 10 bases fitting TRBD1. The junction had 6 bases not matched to a gene; V was cut back by 7 bases and J by 3 bases. From germline, CDR1 is SQVTM and CDR2 ANQGSEA. The CDR3 is 13 amino acids. This CDR3 reads CSARDRGDYEQYF. DNA of the CDR3: TGCAGCGCCAGGGACAGGGGAGACTACGAGCAGTACTTC.

The chain uses TRBV6-1 and TRBJ2-5, with a possible D match to TRBD1 (6 bases). Between the trimmed V and J ends, which lost 5 bases and 5 bases, there was a span of 9 bases. Germline assignment: CDR1 MNHNS and CDR2 SASEGT. This CDR3 is built from 12 residues. CDR3 sequence reads: CASSSQGETQYF. CDR3 nucleotide sequence: TGTGCCAGCAGTAGTCAGGGGGAGACCCAGTACTTC.

The V gene is TRBV11-1, the J gene TRBJ2-3; the D is unclear. V lost 5 bases and J lost 2, with 8 bases in between. Germline V gene data show CDR1 as SGHAT and CDR2 as FQDESV (reference sequence). The CDR3 consists of 13 residues. The CDR3 DNA reads TGTGCCAGCAGCCCCGGATACACAGATACGCAGTATTTT. Residues: CASSPGYTDTQYF.

The chain couples TRBV6-5 to TRBJ2-1; TRBD2 matches at 7 bases. This CDR3 comprises 16 residues. CDR1 MNHEY and CDR2 SVGAGI come from the germline V gene. With 1 base clipped from V and 5 bases from J, the junction kept 8 bases outside the gene matches. The CDR3 nucleotides read TGTGCCAGCAGTTACTTAGGACTAGGCCTTAACAATGAGCAGTTCTTC. Its translation is CASSYLGLGLNNEQFF.

Details on this clone: The identical CDR3 is also encoded by other nucleotide sequences in the sample. This chain joins TRBV10-3 and TRBJ2-7, with 9 bases matching TRBD1. Germline values: CDR1 ENHRY, CDR2 SYGVKD. The CDR3 has 14 amino acids. Trimming at V came to 6 bases and at J to 1 base, leaving 4 bases not matched to a gene. CDR3 DNA sequence: TGTGCCATCAGCCCCGGGACAGGGTCCTACGAGCAGTACTTC. Translating gives CAISPGTGSYEQYF.

The chain employs TRBV28 and TRBJ2-7, with D perhaps assigned TRBD1 or TRBD2 (5 bases each). The CDR3 runs 14 residues. V lost 6 bases to trimming and J lost 3 bases, with 15 bases between them. Germline CDR1 MDHEN, CDR2 SYDVKM. The DNA for the CDR3 is TGTGCCAGCAGCCACCGGGGCTCCCACTACGAGCAGTACTTC. Amino acid sequence: CASSHRGSHYEQYF.